Below, 27 T cell receptor beta chains from the same sample are listed, as sequenced in a study of metastatic and nonmetastatic thyroid tumors. TCRdb re-clonotyped the PCR reads through MiXCR. The sample shows under 20,000 clones, under 35% of them seen only once. All patients reached thyroid surgery having received no treatment beforehand. The sample consisted of tumor tissue. These receptors came from a female donor with papillary thyroid cancer or a benign thyroid nodule (not recorded which). Some clones in this sample may be carry-over from other donors' samples.

The gene calls are TRBV6-1 and TRBJ1-5; D gene uncertain. V lost 4 bases to trimming and J lost 6 bases, with 10 bases between them. CDR1 MNHNS and CDR2 SASEGT come from the germline V gene. CDR3 size: 13 residues. The CDR3 bases are TGTGCCAGCAGTGGTATAGACGGTCAGCCCCAGCATTTT. Translation: CASSGIDGQPQHF.

The rearrangement joins TRBV20-1 to TRBJ2-7, with 9 positions matching TRBD1. The CDR3 loop spans 14 amino acids. Germline CDR1 DFQATT, CDR2 SNEGSKA (reference sequence). J gave up 5 bases and V 1 base, and 6 bases lay outside the gene matches. The CDR3 sequence: CSARVPGQGNEQYF. The CDR3 DNA follows: TGCAGTGCTAGAGTCCCGGGACAGGGAAACGAGCAGTACTTC.

The chain recombines TRBV28 with TRBJ2-3; TRBD2 matches 9 bases. J lost 7 bases, V lost 7 bases, and 9 bases had no gene match. In germline, CDR1 is MDHEN, CDR2 SYDVKM. The CDR3 covers 14 residues. Here the CDR3 DNA reads TGTGCCAGCACCTGGGGTAGCGGGAGCAATACGCAGTATTTT. As protein: CASTWGSGSNTQYF.

The chain joins TRBV18 to TRBJ2-7; D is possibly TRBD2 (5 bases). The germline V gene has CDR1 KGHSH and CDR2 LQKENI. The CDR3 consists of 16 residues. V was clipped by 3 bases and J by 5 bases, with 20 bases between them. CDR3 coding DNA: TGTGCCAGCTCACCCGTCGGGAACCTCCTAGAGAACGAGCAGTACTTC. It encodes CASSPVGNLLENEQYF.

The chain couples TRBV12-3 or TRBV12-4 to TRBJ2-7; possible D gene TRBD2, 6 bases. Trimming removed 6 bases from V and 6 bases from J, with 12 bases in between. CDR3 length: 12 residues. The CDR3 DNA reads TGTGCCAGCAGCAAGGAGGGTACCGAGCAGTACTTC. Its translation: CASSKEGTEQYF.

Many counts were recorded for this clone. The chain has TRBV16 and TRBJ2-3; 7 nucleotides match TRBD1. This CDR3 is built from 15 residues. Germline V gene sequence: CDR1 KGHSY, CDR2 FQNENV. The J segment lost 6 bases and the V segment lost 2 bases, leaving 8 bases of the junction unmatched. The CDR3 DNA reads TGTGCCAGCAGCCAACAAACAGGGGCCGGGGATACGCAGTATTTT. This gives the protein CASSQQTGAGDTQYF.

This clone is judged medium-sized (0.01 to 0.1%). The gene calls are TRBV12-3 or TRBV12-4 and TRBJ2-3, with unresolved D. The V and J ends lost 5 bases and 2 bases respectively, with 8 bases between them. The CDR3 sequence is 13 residues long. DNA of the CDR3: TGTGCCAGCAGTAATACAGACACAGATACGCAGTATTTT. Amino acids: CASSNTDTDTQYF.

The chain couples TRBV5-1 to TRBJ1-1; 11 bases line up with TRBD1. V trimming: 4 bases; J trimming: 5 bases; junction bases outside the gene matches: 4. The CDR3 runs to 14 residues. Per germline, CDR1 SGHRS and CDR2 YFSETQ. The CDR3 nucleotides read TGCGCCAGCAGCCGGGGACAGGGGGATACTGAAGCTTTCTTT. It yields the protein CASSRGQGDTEAFF.

The chain uses TRBV11-1 and TRBJ2-2, with D hard to call. CDR1 SGHAT and CDR2 FQDESV come from the germline V gene (reference sequence). This CDR3 has 12 residues. Trimming took off 4 bases at V and 7 bases at J, with 7 bases between the two ends. The CDR3 protein is CASSSGGGELFF. DNA for the CDR3: TGTGCCAGCAGCTCGGGCGGCGGGGAGCTGTTTTTT.

This chain uses TRBV7-8 with TRBJ2-3, with D perhaps matching TRBD2 (5 bases). Germline loops: CDR1 SGHVS, CDR2 FQNEAQ. V lost 1 base and J lost 2, with 10 bases in between. The CDR3 is 15 residues long. The CDR3 DNA sequence: TGTGCCAGCAGCTTAGTCGGGGTGGTCACAGATACGCAGTATTTT. This codes for CASSLVGVVTDTQYF.

The sample holds a few counts of this clone. The chain joins TRBV6-1 to TRBJ2-5, with D possibly being TRBD2 (6 bases). The V end lost 7 bases, the J end lost 1 base, and 16 bases lay between the germline ends. This CDR3 is 15 amino acids long. The germline V gene has CDR1 MNHNS and CDR2 SASEGT. In nucleotides, the CDR3 is TGTGCCAGCAACCGCTTAGGCGGGGCCCAAGAGACCCAGTACTTC. Translating it yields CASNRLGGAQETQYF.

This clone was seen a handful of times. The chain recombines TRBV19 with TRBJ2-1, with TRBD2 matching 9 bases. V shed 4 bases, J shed 2 bases, and the junction held 3 bases outside the gene matches. The CDR3 covers 15 residues. Germline loops: CDR1 LNHDA, CDR2 SQIVND (reference sequence). CDR3 amino acids: CASSRLAVPYNEQFF. The DNA for the CDR3 is TGTGCCAGTAGTAGACTAGCGGTGCCCTACAATGAGCAGTTCTTC.

The V and J genes are TRBV5-1 and TRBJ2-2; no clear D. Trimming pared 3 bases from V and 3 bases from J, leaving 6 bases between. Germline CDR1 is SGHRS and CDR2 is YFSETQ. There are 13 residues in the CDR3. This CDR3 reads CASSSADTGELFF. The CDR3 DNA is TGCGCCAGCAGCTCCGCAGACACCGGGGAGCTGTTTTTT.

The chain combines TRBV10-3 with TRBJ1-2; TRBD1 agrees at 9 bases. The J segment lost 7 bases and the V segment lost 6 bases, leaving 12 bases of the junction unmatched. Per the germline V gene, CDR1 is ENHRY and CDR2 is SYGVKD. There are 15 residues in the CDR3. The CDR3 sequence is CAIREAETGGFGYTF. As DNA, the CDR3 is TGTGCCATCAGAGAAGCCGAGACAGGGGGTTTTGGCTACACCTTC.

The chain is built from TRBV6-1 and TRBJ2-7; 8 bases line up with TRBD1. The CDR3 runs 14 residues. The germline V gene has CDR1 MNHNS and CDR2 SASEGT. The ends lost 5 bases at V and 4 bases at J; junction bases unmatched: 7. The CDR3 is CASSKDRAKYEQYF. The DNA of the CDR3 is TGTGCCAGCAGTAAGGACAGGGCCAAATACGAGCAGTACTTC.

V usage is TRBV15 and J usage is TRBJ1-4, with 8 bases aligning to TRBD1. The CDR3 is made up of 14 amino acids. After removal of 8 bases from V and 0 bases from J, the junction contained 2 bases not matched to a gene. CDR1 and CDR2 from the germline V gene are LNHNV and YYDKDF (reference sequence). CDR3 residues: CATGQGTTNEKLFF. CDR3 bases: TGTGCCACCGGACAGGGAACAACTAATGAAAAACTGTTTTTT.

This clone was observed a single time. V gene TRBV11-2 combines with J gene TRBJ2-5; 9 bases fit TRBD1. This CDR3 region has 14 residues. Trimming removed 4 bases from V and 5 bases from J; junction bases left unmatched: 5. The germline V gene has CDR1 SGHAT and CDR2 FQNNGV. This CDR3 reads CASSYRGLVETQYF. Written as DNA, the CDR3 is TGTGCCAGCAGCTACAGGGGGCTAGTGGAGACCCAGTACTTC.

This clone appeared many times. This chain connects TRBV24-1 to TRBJ2-1; 8 bases line up with TRBD2. The CDR3 is made up of 15 amino acids. Germline CDR1 and CDR2: KGHDR and SFDVKD. The V and J ends lost 4 bases and 5 bases, in that order; junction bases with no gene match: 6. The CDR3 bases are TGTGCCACCAGTGAGAGCGGGGGCAGAAACAATGAGCAGTTCTTC. Translation: CATSESGGRNNEQFF.

This clone was seen a few times. The chain uses TRBV28 and TRBJ2-5; TRBD2 matches 14 bases. Losses at the gene ends were 3 bases for V and 3 bases for J; bases not matched to a gene: 9. Germline-derived CDR1 and CDR2 are MDHEN and SYDVKM. The CDR3 is made up of 18 amino acids. The CDR3 DNA follows: TGTGCCAGCAGTTTGATTTCGGGACTAGCGGGGGAGAAAGAGACCCAGTACTTC. Its translation is CASSLISGLAGEKETQYF.

The chain has TRBV25-1 and TRBJ2-2; unclear D gene. With 7 bases removed from V and 3 bases from J, the gap between germline ends came to 12 bases. There are 14 residues in the CDR3. Germline V gene sequence: CDR1 MGHDK, CDR2 SYGVNS. The CDR3 DNA is TGTGCCAGCACTACGGGCCCTTACACCGGGGAGCTGTTTTTT. It encodes CASTTGPYTGELFF.

The chain carries TRBV5-1 and TRBJ1-1; no reliable D call. Trimming left V 5 bases short and J 4 bases short, with 9 bases between. The CDR3 contains 12 residues. Germline V gene lookup returns CDR1 SGHRS and CDR2 YFSETQ. CDR3 in amino acids: CASRGEGTEAFF. For the CDR3, the DNA is TGCGCCAGCAGGGGTGAGGGCACTGAAGCTTTCTTT.

The J gene is TRBJ2-2, the V gene TRBV28; 13 bases match TRBD2. Germline values: CDR1 MDHEN, CDR2 SYDVKM. V shed 4 bases, J shed 8 bases, and the junction held 7 bases outside the gene matches. The CDR3 sequence is 16 residues long. CDR3 sequence reads: CASSWLGTSGKGELFF. CDR3 DNA: TGTGCCAGCAGTTGGTTAGGGACTAGCGGGAAAGGGGAGCTGTTTTTT.

The chain employs TRBV2 and TRBJ1-2, with D tentatively TRBD1 (5 bases). Trimming removed 7 bases at V and 4 bases at J, with 19 bases between. Germline-derived CDR1 and CDR2 are SNHLY and FYNNEI. The CDR3 length is 15 residues. CDR3 residues: CASTAAKGPRYGYTF. For the CDR3, the DNA is TGTGCCAGCACCGCAGCGAAGGGGCCCCGCTATGGCTACACCTTC.

This clone has only a few counts. The chain has TRBV6-1 and TRBJ1-2; 7 nucleotides line up with TRBD1. The germline gives CDR1 MNHNS, CDR2 SASEGT. Germline trimming cut 8 bases from V and 4 bases from J; bases unmatched to any gene: 16. The CDR3 runs 16 residues. Here the CDR3 reads CASLGDPGQSFYGYTF. DNA of the CDR3: TGTGCCAGCCTGGGAGACCCGGGACAGTCGTTCTATGGCTACACCTTC.

The chain links TRBV11-1 to TRBJ2-1; 12 bases agree with TRBD2. The CDR3 runs 16 residues. Per germline, CDR1 SGHAT and CDR2 FQDESV (reference sequence). V shed 1 base and J 4 bases; nucleotides not matched to a gene: 2. The CDR3 sequence is CASSLEGLAGYNEQFF. CDR3 nucleotide sequence: TGTGCCAGCAGCTTAGAGGGACTAGCGGGTTACAATGAGCAGTTCTTC.

About this clone itself: One junction end disagrees with the germline gene, perhaps due to a read error. The gene calls are TRBV11-3 and TRBJ2-5, with TRBD2 matching over 12 bases. From germline, CDR1 is SGHNT and CDR2 YENEEA. The CDR3 extends over 16 amino acids. The CDR3 sequence: CAGSPTTSGSRETQYF. For the CDR3, the DNA is TGTGCCGGCAGTCCCACGACTAGCGGGAGCCGAGAGACCCAGTACTTC.

In this sample, this clone turned up once. The V and J genes are TRBV5-1 and TRBJ1-2; weak D call: TRBD1 (5 bases). The V gene's germline CDR1 is SGHRS and CDR2 YFSETQ. Trimming pared 4 bases from V and 3 bases from J, leaving 19 bases between. The CDR3 has 16 residues. CDR3 amino acids: CASSGGTRVVDYGYTF. DNA for the CDR3: TGCGCCAGCAGCGGCGGGACGAGGGTTGTCGACTATGGCTACACCTTC.